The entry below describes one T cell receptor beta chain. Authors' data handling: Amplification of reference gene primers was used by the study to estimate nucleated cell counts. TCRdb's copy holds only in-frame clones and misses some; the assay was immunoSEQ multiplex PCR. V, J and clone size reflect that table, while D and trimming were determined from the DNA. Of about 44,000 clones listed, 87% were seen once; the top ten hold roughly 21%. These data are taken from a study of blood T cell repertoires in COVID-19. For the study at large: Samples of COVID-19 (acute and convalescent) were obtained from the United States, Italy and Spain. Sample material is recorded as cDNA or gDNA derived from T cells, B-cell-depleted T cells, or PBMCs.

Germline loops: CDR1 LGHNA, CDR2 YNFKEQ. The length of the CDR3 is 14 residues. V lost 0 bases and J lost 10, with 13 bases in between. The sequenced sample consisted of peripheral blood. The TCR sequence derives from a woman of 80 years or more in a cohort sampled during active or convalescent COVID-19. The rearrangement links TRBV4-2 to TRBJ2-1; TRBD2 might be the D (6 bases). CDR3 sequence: CASSQDGVAGEQFF. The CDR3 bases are TGTGCCAGCAGCCAAGATGGCGTGGCGGGGGAGCAGTTCTTC.